This TCR beta chain was captured in a study of PD-1 and CTLA-4 blockade in melanoma (dated by TCRdb to about 2021). Background for the entire study: The study compared how PD-1 blockade and CTLA-4 blockade affected the melanoma-reactive CD8 T cell response in patients with melanoma.

Note on this clone: Its antigen is currently not known. No per-base quality is available; no much larger clone lies one base away.

Measured from the cysteine to the phenylalanine, the CDR3 is 15 residues long. Only CDR3 DNA is held: 45 bases, read in frame from base 1. The germline V gene (reference sequence) sets CDR1 to LNHDA and CDR2 to SQIVND. V loses 7 bases at its end and J loses 9 bases; junction bases beyond the gene matches: 9. Library preparation used the immunoSEQ multiplex PCR assay. TCRdb took over this immuneACCESS table, retaining in-frame rearrangements with V and J assigned. Such tables are incomplete; in checked studies, under half of the missing clones stem from an unresolved V gene, and the remainder is unexplained. For this sample the table gives about 15,000 clones, of which approximately 70% were detected only once. The ten largest clonotypes hold around an eighth of the sample.

The chain uses TRBV19 and TRBJ2-1; 13 middle bases align to TRBD2. The sample in question was CD8+ T cells from peripheral blood, obtained from a patient given anti-PD-1 treatment. This TCR was sampled from a human donor with melanoma. For the CDR3, the sequence is CASIQLAGGLGEQFF. The nucleotide sequence reads as follows: TGTGCCAGTATCCAACTAGCGGGGGGGCTGGGTGAGCAGTTCTTC.